This T cell receptor beta chain is drawn from a study of cytomegalovirus exposure and HLA in healthy donors (TCRdb year 2017). Some background on the complete study: A later analysis indicated that the 90 to 150 validation repertoires were generated on the platform also employed for the 700 or so repertoires of the first cohort. High-throughput TCR immunosequencing, statistical association of individual TCRs with disease status, and machine learning were combined to predict cytomegalovirus infection status. The study aimed to test whether signatures of past pathogen exposure could be identified by cataloging public T cell receptors. In addition to the first cohort of several hundred subjects, a separate validation cohort of 100 to 150 different subjects was used. What the work shows at the level of the full study, not this receptor alone: Of the cluster scores, roughly 95% were above 0 in a later analysis, which found that TCRs clustered in the first cohort also tended to co-occur in the roughly 130 validation repertoires. All 110 or so repertoires were used to score co-occurrence in the validation cohort in a later analysis, because that analysis had no HLA typing for the cohort. In both the original and validation cohorts, the classifier was reported to diagnose cytomegalovirus status with high specificity and sensitivity. Three of the identified cytomegalovirus-associated TCR beta chains were confirmed in vitro to be specific for cytomegalovirus antigens. Most TCR sequences were observed very rarely across donors, whereas some public TCRs were present in many individuals. The authors suggested that the approach could potentially be extended to other disease states and immunological phenotypes. In the study, 150 to 200 TCR beta chains were listed as associated with cytomegalovirus.

The donors were included in the validation cohort of some 120 subjects, a group kept apart from the roughly 670-subject first cohort. CDR1 SGDLS and CDR2 YYNGEE were looked up in the germline V gene. From the cysteine up to the phenylalanine, the CDR3 has a length of 18 residues. This entry keeps only the CDR3 DNA: 54 bases, framed from base 1. After removal of 0 bases from V and 2 bases from J, the junction retains 10 bases not matched to a gene. Receptor amplification or capture employed the immunoSEQ multiplex PCR assay. Regarding the original processing steps: A statistical classification framework was built to diagnose cytomegalovirus status from the catalog of TCR beta chain sequences. Sourced from immuneACCESS, this table was stored by TCRdb with only in-frame sequences that have V and J called. A share of the clones is absent; for the studies checked, an unresolved V gene accounts for under half, and the remainder has no known explanation. The DNA was the basis for D and trimming; V, J and clone size are from that table. The sample contains 150,000 to 200,000 clones, 86% of them found a single time. In total, the top ten clones hold about 1.5% of the sample.

Note on this clone: No cognate antigen has been identified for it. No base qualities exist here, and no much larger clone lies one base off it.

The rearranged segments are TRBV9 and TRBJ2-1, with 8 central nucleotides matching TRBD2. This TCR came from a woman under 30 in good health and CMV-seronegative. Sequencing input: PBMCs. The CDR3: CASSVAAPGLAAYNEQFF. The nucleotides are TGTGCCAGCAGCGTAGCGGCTCCAGGACTAGCTGCCTACAATGAGCAGTTCTTC.